The present T cell receptor beta chain was sequenced within a study of cytomegalovirus exposure and HLA in healthy donors (dated by TCRdb to about 2017). The study in broad terms: According to an earlier analysis of several hundred of the donors, 150 million to 200 million T cells yielded some 120 million unique TCR beta sequences and approximately 280 Gb of sequence data. About 300 gigabases of sequencing data and around 85 million unique TCR sequences made up an early release that covered approximately 650 HLA-typed donors. The genetic ancestry cluster associated with self-reported Caucasian donors included around 76% of the roughly 380 genotyped donors. The study was designed to test whether signatures of past pathogen exposure could be identified by cataloging public T cell receptors. The study profiled the T cell repertoires of 500 to 800 subjects by immunosequencing and related them to cytomegalovirus serostatus. A separate validation cohort of 100 to 150 different subjects was used in addition to the roughly 670-subject first cohort. To predict cytomegalovirus infection status, the study combined high-throughput TCR immunosequencing, statistical association of individual TCRs with disease status, and machine learning. In a later analysis, previously published TCR beta repertoires from roughly 710 donors were re-analyzed and high-resolution HLA genotyping was added so that TCR occurrence patterns could be studied. Rather than using new phenotypic data, the later analysis identified candidate immune exposures from TCR beta sequences and from how often those sequences occurred across donors. To decide whether each TCR beta V gene segment behaved as functional or pseudogenic, an earlier analysis of fewer than 750 of the donors relied on high-throughput TCR beta sequencing. Donor age, sex, ethnicity and CMV serostatus were compiled together with the repertoire data. A later genetic analysis used genome-wide SNP genotypes for about three fifths of the 666 donors, treating that subset as a discovery cohort. All discovery cohort repertoires had been generated on a single sequencing platform. HLA typing included class I and class II loci at four-digit resolution. Typing coverage differed by locus: A, B, C, DRB1 and DQB1 were typed in roughly 629-630 donors, DQA1 in approximately 520, DPA1 in some 570, and DPB1 in approximately 450. Roughly 5 DR-DQ haplotypes were treated as single units for association and clustering because of strong linkage in the cohort. Across some 400 genotyped donors of the cohort, an average of approximately 220,000 unique TCR beta nucleotide sequences per donor were sequenced, and about a sixth of those sequences were non-productive.

With respect to this clone: The target of this receptor is not known. The record has no base qualities; no much larger clone is one base away.

Receptor amplification or capture employed the immunoSEQ multiplex PCR assay. The multiplex PCR relied on a mix of 60 forward primers for TCR Vbeta segments and 13 reverse primers for TCR Jbeta segments. The CDR3 region of rearranged TCR beta genes was amplified from genomic DNA by a multiplex PCR assay. On the Illumina HiSeq System, the amplified TCR beta libraries were sequenced as 87-base-pair reads. The authors' pipeline ran thus. Across the 500 to 700 repertoires, a later analysis counted approximately 83 million unique TCR beta chains, roughly 11 million of which were shared by at least two donors. Raw reads were error-corrected and collapsed into unique sequences by a nearest-neighbor algorithm in which closely related sequences were merged to remove PCR and sequencing errors. To assign V, D and J gene segments, CDR3 sequences were aligned to IMGT reference sequences. Each retained sequence needed at least a six-nucleotide match to both a V gene segment and a J gene segment. A rearrangement counted as productive if the CDR3 had no stop codons and remained in frame with V and J, and every other rearrangement counted as non-productive. Following IMGT convention, CDR3 was defined as the stretch from the second conserved V-encoded cysteine up to the conserved J-encoded phenylalanine. Sequences without an unambiguous match to a single V gene segment were excluded from the earlier analysis of 450 to 750 of the donors. An earlier analysis of about 600 of the donors called V segments functional above 56.7% productive rearrangements and segregating when the between-donor standard deviation exceeded 5%. A statistical classification framework was built for diagnosing cytomegalovirus status from the catalog of TCR beta chain sequences. In a later analysis, V and J genes were assigned by comparing TCR nucleotide sequences against IMGT/GENE-DB human TR gene sequences. In a later analysis, CDR3 sequences and most-parsimonious VDJ recombination scenarios were assigned using the TCRdist pipeline. In a later analysis, every TCR beta chain was defined by the combination of its CDR3 amino acid sequence and its V-gene family, and reads without a unique V-gene family were dropped. In a later analysis, a few hundred highly shared, low-generation-probability nucleotide sequences were removed to address suspected cross-contamination and a sequencing artifact. In a later analysis, a clonal expansion index for each public chain was calculated from normalized within-repertoire ranks of inferred template counts. In a later analysis, generation probabilities were computed with a VDJ recombination model fitted to out-of-frame rearrangements, and the resulting probabilities were checked against IGoR. A later analysis scored TCR-TCR, TCR-HLA and TCR-CMV co-occurrence with hypergeometric tests, applying a repertoire-size bias correction to TCR pairs. To estimate false discovery rates, a later analysis permuted the HLA or CMV assignments 20 times. A later analysis grouped co-occurring TCRs with DBSCAN, adding TCRdist sequence similarity when clustering within HLA-allele-positive subsets. Co-occurrence clustering excluded repertoires with fewer than 30,000 or more than 120,000 public chains, plus five with anomalous nucleotide sharing. TCRdb stores this immuneACCESS table with in-frame sequences only. Part of the clones is absent; in the studies checked, under half of the shortfall reflects unresolved V genes, and no reason is known for the rest. The DNA gave D and trimming, while V, J and clone size come from that table. The sample includes about 70,000 clones, with over 70% observed a single time. About 10% of the sample comes from the top ten.

The cysteine opens and the phenylalanine closes a CDR3 of 14 amino acids. Of the read, only the CDR3 DNA is kept; its 42 bases are in frame from base 1. CDR1 and CDR2 were assigned from the germline V gene as SGHRS and YFSETQ. V lost 2 bases and J lost 3 bases, and the count of bases not matched to a germline gene is 5. Overall study outcomes, separate from this receptor: Most TCR sequences were observed very rarely across donors, whereas some public TCRs were present in many individuals. In a later genetic analysis, a missense DCLRE1C variant was associated with V-gene and J-gene trimming of TCR beta chains, and the association was replicated in an independent cohort. Several of the top co-occurrence clusters appeared to be linked to parvovirus B19, influenza, CMV and Epstein-Barr virus, according to a later analysis. For the cohort, immune exposure information was limited to CMV serostatus. When HLA alleles, especially DR and DQ, strongly co-occurred, attributing TCR associations to individual alleles was difficult. Because counts were too low, some 17 rarely observed V segments, including chromosome 9 orphons, were excluded from the earlier analysis of 587 of the donors. A later analysis found that most CMV-associated TCR beta chains appeared HLA-restricted, with HLA associations seemingly driven largely by CMV exposure. Because some donors lacked HLA typing at each locus, the association tests relied only on the typed subset. In the study, 150 to 200 TCR beta chains were listed as associated with cytomegalovirus. In a later analysis, HLA-associated TCR beta chains showed more clonal expansion and lower generation probabilities than non-associated chains that were equally common. In a later analysis, TCR association rates were found to vary across HLA loci, with the most associated TCRs seen for DRB1 alleles and the fewest for HLA-C alleles. In vitro tests confirmed that a few of the cytomegalovirus-associated TCR beta chains recognize cytomegalovirus antigens. The presence/absence analyses assumed that sequencing depth was roughly uniform across donors, and that assumption may not be true. Linkage disequilibrium might explain the correlated functional status among segregating V segments, but an unknown experimental factor could not be ruled out. The 87-base-pair reads could not distinguish some IMGT-functional V segments, including TRBV6-2 and TRBV6-3, so those segments were excluded. The cohort was sequenced for TCR beta chains only, and without alpha or paired-chain data the features that could be detected were limited. According to the authors, the approach could potentially be generalized to other disease states and immunological phenotypes. Cytomegalovirus status was reported to be diagnosed by the classifier with high specificity and sensitivity in both the original and validation cohorts. Compared with the approximately 700-donor mean, donors in an Asian-associated ancestry cluster had fewer N-insertions in productive TCRs, according to a later genetic analysis. In an earlier analysis of approximately 590 of the donors, most TCR beta V segments were observed in productive rearrangements about 90% or about 30% of the time, broadly matching IMGT annotations. A group of highly shared sequence variants was considered likely to be a technical artifact of the sequencing pipeline. A further reported finding was that TCR beta sequences accurately predicted the HLA-A and HLA-B alleles for most subjects in the first cohort. Specific HLA alleles were associated with some 15,000 TCR beta sequences at a false discovery rate of 0.05 in a later analysis.

In total, just over 650 healthy bone marrow donors made up the cohort. At the time of sampling, all cohort members were nominally healthy, though unrecorded immune exposures were likely present. Of the approximately 700 cohort members, some 270 had positive CMV serostatus and 350 to 450 had negative CMV serostatus, and CMV serostatus was not recorded for the donor. Every donor gave a peripheral blood sample, and the peripheral blood mononuclear cells from that sample were used for TCR beta sequencing. The Qiagen DNeasy Blood Extraction Kit was used to extract genomic DNA from the blood cell samples.

The receptor comes from a human donor in good health. The rearrangement combines TRBV5-1 with TRBJ2-7, with 7 junctional bases fitting TRBD2. Material: PBMCs. The sequenced DNA: TGCGCCAGCAGCTTCCGGGACTACAACTACGAGCAGTACTTC. It translates as CASSFRDYNYEQYF.